This paragraph covers one T cell receptor (beta chain) sequence. The data were taken from a study of blood T cell repertoires in COVID-19. CDR1 and CDR2 (germline): LGHNA, YSLEER. The CDR3 contains 14 residues. Trimming pared 1 base from V and 4 bases from J, leaving 10 bases between. Cohort assignment relied on participant-reported clinical history. Recovery among Cohort 3 donors was established by two negative PCRs, clearance, or symptom resolution. In the authors' methods: Amplification of reference gene primers provided the estimated nucleated cell counts. Clones were sequenced by immunoSEQ multiplex PCR, and TCRdb holds only the in-frame ones, with some missing. That table gives V, J and clone size, and the DNA gave D and trimming. The profile shows around 330,000 clones, 89% of them singletons.

Input material: PBMCs or T cells enriched from blood (not recorded which). The sequence was collected from a man between 60 and 75 years old who had recovered from COVID-19. The chain combines TRBV4-3 with TRBJ1-2, with D tentatively TRBD1 (6 bases). DNA of the CDR3: TGCGCCAGCAGCCAAGGCACAGGGTTCTATGGCTACACCTTC. Its protein product is CASSQGTGFYGYTF.